The sequence of this T cell receptor beta chain was determined in a study of CD4+ T cells in melanoma. This clone has a handful of counts. Assay: immunoSEQ multiplex PCR; the TCRdb copy retains only in-frame clones and omits some. The table lists more than 13,000 clones, less than 70% of them singletons. CDR1 is LGHNA, CDR2 YNFKEQ, per germline. This CDR3 is 15 amino acids long. Between the trimmed V and J ends, which lost 0 bases and 5 bases, there was a span of 11 bases. Sequencing input: cells from a culture (not recorded whether cultured in vitro). The V call is TRBV4-2, the J call TRBJ1-3; D is uncertain. The sequence was obtained from a human donor with melanoma. CDR3 sequence (DNA): TGTGCCAGCAGCCAAGATTACGCTCAAAGAAACACCATATATTTT. Translation gives CASSQDYAQRNTIYF.